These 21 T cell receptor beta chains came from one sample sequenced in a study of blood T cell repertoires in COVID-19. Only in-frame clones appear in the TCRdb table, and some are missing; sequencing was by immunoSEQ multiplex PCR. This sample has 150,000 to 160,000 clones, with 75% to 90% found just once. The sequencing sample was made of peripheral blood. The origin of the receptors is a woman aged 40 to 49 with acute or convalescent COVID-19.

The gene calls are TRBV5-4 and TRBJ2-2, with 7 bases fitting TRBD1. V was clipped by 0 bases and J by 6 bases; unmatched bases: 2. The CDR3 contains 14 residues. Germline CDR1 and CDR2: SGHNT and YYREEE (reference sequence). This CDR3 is CASSLGGGSGELFF. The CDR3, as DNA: TGTGCCAGCAGCTTGGGAGGGGGCTCCGGGGAGCTGTTTTTT.

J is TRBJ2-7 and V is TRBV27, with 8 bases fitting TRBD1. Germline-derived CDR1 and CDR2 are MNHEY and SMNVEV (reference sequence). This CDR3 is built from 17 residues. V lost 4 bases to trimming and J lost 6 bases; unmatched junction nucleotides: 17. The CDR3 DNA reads TGTGCCAGCAGTTCCTCCGGACAGGGTCCTAGGCTTCCCGAGCAGTACTTC. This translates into CASSSSGQGPRLPEQYF.

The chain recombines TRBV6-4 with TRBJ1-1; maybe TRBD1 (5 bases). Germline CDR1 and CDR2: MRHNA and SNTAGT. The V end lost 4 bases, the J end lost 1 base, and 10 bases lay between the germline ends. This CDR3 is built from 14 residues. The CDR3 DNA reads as TGTGCCAGCAGTGCCCAGGGTAGGAACACTGAAGCTTTCTTT. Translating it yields CASSAQGRNTEAFF.

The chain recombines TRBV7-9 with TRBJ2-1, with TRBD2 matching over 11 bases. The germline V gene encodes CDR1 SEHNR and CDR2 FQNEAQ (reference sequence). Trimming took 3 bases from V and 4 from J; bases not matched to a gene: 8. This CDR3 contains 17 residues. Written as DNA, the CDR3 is TGTGCCAGCAGCTTTAAGCTAGCGGGGGGAAAATACAATGAGCAGTTCTTC. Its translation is CASSFKLAGGKYNEQFF.

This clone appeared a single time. CDR3 sequence reads: CAWSRDISYEQYF. CDR3 in DNA: TGTGCCTGGAGTCGTGACATCTCCTACGAGCAGTACTTC. The rearrangement links TRBV30 to TRBJ2-7; D is unclear. Germline CDR1 GTSNPN, CDR2 SVGIG (reference sequence). V gave up 2 bases and J gave up 0 bases, with 8 bases separating them. The CDR3 spans 13 residues.

Here the CDR3 reads CASSLGPTEAFF. For the CDR3, the DNA is TGTGCCAGCAGCTTGGGCCCCACTGAAGCTTTCTTT. The chain recombines TRBV3-1 (or the pseudogene TRBV3-2) with TRBJ1-1; D remains unclear. The CDR3 consists of 12 residues. V lost 5 bases, J lost 4 bases, and 8 bases lay in between. Per the germline V gene, CDR1 is LGHDT and CDR2 is YNNKEL (reference sequence).

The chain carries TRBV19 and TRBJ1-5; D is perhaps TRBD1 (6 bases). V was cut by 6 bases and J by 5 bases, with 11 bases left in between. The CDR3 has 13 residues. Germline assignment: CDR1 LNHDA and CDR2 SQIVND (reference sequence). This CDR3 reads CASRNNRDQPQHF. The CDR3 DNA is TGTGCCAGTAGGAACAACAGGGATCAGCCCCAGCATTTT.

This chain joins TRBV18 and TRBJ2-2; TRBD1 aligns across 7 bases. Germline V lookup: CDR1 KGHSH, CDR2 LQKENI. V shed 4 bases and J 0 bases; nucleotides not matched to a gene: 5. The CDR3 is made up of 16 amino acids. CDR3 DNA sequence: TGTGCCAGCTCACAAGACAGGGTCGCGAACACCGGGGAGCTGTTTTTT. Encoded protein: CASSQDRVANTGELFF.

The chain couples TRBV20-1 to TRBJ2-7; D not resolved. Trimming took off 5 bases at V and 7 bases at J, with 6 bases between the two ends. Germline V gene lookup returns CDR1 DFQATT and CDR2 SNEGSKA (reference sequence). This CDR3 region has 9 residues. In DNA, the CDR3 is TGCAGTGCTGGCCGAGAGCAGTACTTC. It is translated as CSAGREQYF.

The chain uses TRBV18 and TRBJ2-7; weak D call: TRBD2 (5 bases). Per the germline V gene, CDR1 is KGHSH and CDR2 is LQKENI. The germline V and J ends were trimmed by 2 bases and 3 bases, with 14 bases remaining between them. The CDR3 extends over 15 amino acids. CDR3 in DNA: TGTGCCAGCTCACCAAGCCCAGGAGGTGGCTACGAGCAGTACTTC. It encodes CASSPSPGGGYEQYF.

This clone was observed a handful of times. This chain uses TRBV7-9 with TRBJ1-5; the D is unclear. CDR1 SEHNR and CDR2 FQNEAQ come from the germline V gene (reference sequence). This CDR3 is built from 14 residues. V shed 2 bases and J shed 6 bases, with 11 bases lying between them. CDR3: CASSLSLSGQPQHF. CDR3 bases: TGTGCCAGCAGCTTAAGTCTTAGTGGTCAGCCCCAGCATTTT.

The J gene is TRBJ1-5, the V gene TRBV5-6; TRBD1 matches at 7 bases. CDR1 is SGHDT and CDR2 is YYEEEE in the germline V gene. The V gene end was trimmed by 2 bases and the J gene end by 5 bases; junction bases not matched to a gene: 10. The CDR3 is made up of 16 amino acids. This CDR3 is CASSLRDRSLHQPQHF. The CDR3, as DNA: TGTGCCAGCAGCTTACGGGACAGAAGTTTGCATCAGCCCCAGCATTTT. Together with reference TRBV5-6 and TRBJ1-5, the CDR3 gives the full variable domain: DAGVTQSPTHLIKTRGQQVTLRCSPKSGHDTVSWYQQALGQGPQFIFQYYEEEERQRGNFPDRFSGHQFPNYSSELNVNALLLGDSALYLCASSLRDRSLHQPQHFGDGTRLSIL.

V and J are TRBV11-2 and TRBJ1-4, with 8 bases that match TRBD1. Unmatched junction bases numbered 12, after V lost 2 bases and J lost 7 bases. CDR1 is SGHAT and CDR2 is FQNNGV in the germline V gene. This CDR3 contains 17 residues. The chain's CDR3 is CASSLHLTGAKGEKLFF. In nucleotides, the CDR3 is TGTGCCAGCAGCTTACACCTGACAGGGGCAAAAGGTGAAAAACTGTTTTTT.

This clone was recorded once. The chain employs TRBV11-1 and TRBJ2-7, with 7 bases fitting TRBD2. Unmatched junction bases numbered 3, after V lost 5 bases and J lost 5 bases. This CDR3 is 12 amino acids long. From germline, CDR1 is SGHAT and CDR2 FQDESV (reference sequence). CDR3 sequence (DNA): TGTGCCAGCAGCCGCGGGGGACACGAGCAGTACTTC. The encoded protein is CASSRGGHEQYF.

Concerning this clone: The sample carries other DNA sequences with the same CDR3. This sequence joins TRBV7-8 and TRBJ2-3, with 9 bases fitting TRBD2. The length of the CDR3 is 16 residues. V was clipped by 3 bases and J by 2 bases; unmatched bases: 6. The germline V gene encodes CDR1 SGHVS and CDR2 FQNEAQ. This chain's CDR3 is CASSLVSGGPTDTQYF. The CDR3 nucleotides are TGTGCCAGCAGCTTGGTCAGCGGGGGGCCCACAGATACGCAGTATTTT.

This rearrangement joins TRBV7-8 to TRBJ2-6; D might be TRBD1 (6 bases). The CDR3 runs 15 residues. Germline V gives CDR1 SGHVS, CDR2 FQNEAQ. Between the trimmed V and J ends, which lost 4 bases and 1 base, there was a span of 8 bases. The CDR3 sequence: CASSYTGSGANVLTF. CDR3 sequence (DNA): TGTGCCAGCAGCTACACAGGGTCTGGGGCCAACGTCCTGACTTTC.

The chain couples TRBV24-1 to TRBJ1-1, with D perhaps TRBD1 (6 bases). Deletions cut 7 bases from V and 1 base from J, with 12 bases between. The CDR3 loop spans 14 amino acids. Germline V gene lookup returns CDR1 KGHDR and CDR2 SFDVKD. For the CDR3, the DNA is TGTGCCACCAGAGCAGGGGTTGGGAACACTGAAGCTTTCTTT. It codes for CATRAGVGNTEAFF.

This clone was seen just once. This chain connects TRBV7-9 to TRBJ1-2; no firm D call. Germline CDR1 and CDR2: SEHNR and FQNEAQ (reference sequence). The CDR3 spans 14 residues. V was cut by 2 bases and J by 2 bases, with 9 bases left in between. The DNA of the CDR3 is TGTGCCAGCAGCTTAAGCACGGAGAACTATGGCTACACCTTC. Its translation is CASSLSTENYGYTF.

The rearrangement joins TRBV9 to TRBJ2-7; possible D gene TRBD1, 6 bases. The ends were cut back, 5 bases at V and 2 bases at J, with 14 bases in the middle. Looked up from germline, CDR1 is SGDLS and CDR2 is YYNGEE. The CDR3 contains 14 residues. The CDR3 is CASSAGTPTYEQYF. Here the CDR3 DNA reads TGTGCCAGCAGTGCCGGGACACCGACCTACGAGCAGTACTTC.

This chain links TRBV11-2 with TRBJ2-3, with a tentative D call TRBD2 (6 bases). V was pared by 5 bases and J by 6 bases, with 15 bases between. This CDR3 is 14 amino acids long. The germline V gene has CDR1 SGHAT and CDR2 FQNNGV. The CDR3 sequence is CASSLNSGFDTQYF. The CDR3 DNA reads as TGTGCCAGCAGCCTAAATAGCGGTTTTGATACGCAGTATTTT.

Here the CDR3 reads CASSIGVHTEAFF. The DNA of the CDR3 is TGTGCCAGTAGTATAGGAGTACACACTGAAGCTTTCTTT. The chain links TRBV19 to TRBJ1-1; D ambiguous. The CDR3 has 13 amino acids. Looked up from germline, CDR1 is LNHDA and CDR2 is SQIVND (reference sequence). V gave up 1 base and J gave up 3 bases, with 6 bases separating them. Based on the CDR3 plus reference TRBV19 and TRBJ1-1, the full variable domain is DGGITQSPKYLFRKEGQNVTLSCEQNLNHDAMYWYRQDPGQGLRLIYYSQIVNDFQKGDIAEGYSVSREKKESFPLTVTSAQKNPTAFYLCASSIGVHTEAFFGQGTRLTVV.